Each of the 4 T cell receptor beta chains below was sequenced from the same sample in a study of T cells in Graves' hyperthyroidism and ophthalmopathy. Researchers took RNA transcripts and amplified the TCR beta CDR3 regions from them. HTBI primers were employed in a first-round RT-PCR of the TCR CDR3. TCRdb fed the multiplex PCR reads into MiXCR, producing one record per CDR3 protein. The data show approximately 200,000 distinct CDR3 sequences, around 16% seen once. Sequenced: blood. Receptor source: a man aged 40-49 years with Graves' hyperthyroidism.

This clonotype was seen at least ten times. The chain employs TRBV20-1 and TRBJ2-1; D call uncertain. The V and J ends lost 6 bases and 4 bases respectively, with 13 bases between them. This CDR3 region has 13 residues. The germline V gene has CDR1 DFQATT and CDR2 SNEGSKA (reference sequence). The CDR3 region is CSAPTDGYNEQFF. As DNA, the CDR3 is TGCAGTGCACCCACCGACGGTTACAATGAGCAGTTCTTC.

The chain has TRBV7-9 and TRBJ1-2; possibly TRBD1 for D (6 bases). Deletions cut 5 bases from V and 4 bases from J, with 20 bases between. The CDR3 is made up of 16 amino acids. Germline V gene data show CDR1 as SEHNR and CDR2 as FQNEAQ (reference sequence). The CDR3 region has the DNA TGTGCCAGCAGCCCTCGAGGACAGCCCCCGAGCTATGGCTACACCTTC. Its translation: CASSPRGQPPSYGYTF.

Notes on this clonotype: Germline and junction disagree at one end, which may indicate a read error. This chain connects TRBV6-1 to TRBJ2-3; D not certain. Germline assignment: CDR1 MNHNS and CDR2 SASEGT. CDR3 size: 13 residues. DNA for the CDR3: TGTGCCAGCAGTCAAGCCTTTTTAGATACGCAGTATTTT. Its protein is CASSQAFLDTQYF.

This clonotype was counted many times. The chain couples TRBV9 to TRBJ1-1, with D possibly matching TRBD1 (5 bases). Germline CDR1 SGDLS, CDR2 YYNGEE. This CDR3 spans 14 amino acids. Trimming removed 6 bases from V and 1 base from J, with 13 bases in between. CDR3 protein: CASKGIGANTEAFF. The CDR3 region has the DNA TGTGCCAGCAAAGGAATAGGGGCGAACACTGAAGCTTTCTTT.